The clone carrying this T cell receptor (beta chain) showed up just once. No antigen is known for it. This entry is derived from a study of cytomegalovirus exposure and HLA in healthy donors. Primers: 60 Vbeta forward and 13 Jbeta reverse. Profiled with immunoSEQ multiplex PCR; TCRdb holds only in-frame clones, not every one. This table holds tens of thousands of clones, 75% found once. The germline CDR1 and CDR2 sequences are MNHNS and SASEGT. Trimming removed 7 bases at V and 5 bases at J, with 17 bases between. The CDR3 length is 14 residues. General observations from the study: Reportedly, TCR beta sequences accurately predicted HLA-A and HLA-B alleles in most subjects. For cytomegalovirus status, the classifier reportedly gave diagnoses with high specificity and sensitivity. V- and J-gene trimming in TCR beta was tied to a missense DCLRE1C variant by an analysis performed later. A few V segments could not be told apart, such as TRBV6-2 and TRBV6-3, and were left out.

The TCR was taken from a man aged 40-49 years in good health and CMV-seronegative. The chain carries TRBV6-1 and TRBJ1-1, with D unclear. The sequencing sample was made of PBMCs. The CDR3 sequence: CASTVKIANTEAFF. The CDR3 bases are TGTGCCAGCACGGTAAAGATAGCGAATACTGAAGCTTTCTTT.